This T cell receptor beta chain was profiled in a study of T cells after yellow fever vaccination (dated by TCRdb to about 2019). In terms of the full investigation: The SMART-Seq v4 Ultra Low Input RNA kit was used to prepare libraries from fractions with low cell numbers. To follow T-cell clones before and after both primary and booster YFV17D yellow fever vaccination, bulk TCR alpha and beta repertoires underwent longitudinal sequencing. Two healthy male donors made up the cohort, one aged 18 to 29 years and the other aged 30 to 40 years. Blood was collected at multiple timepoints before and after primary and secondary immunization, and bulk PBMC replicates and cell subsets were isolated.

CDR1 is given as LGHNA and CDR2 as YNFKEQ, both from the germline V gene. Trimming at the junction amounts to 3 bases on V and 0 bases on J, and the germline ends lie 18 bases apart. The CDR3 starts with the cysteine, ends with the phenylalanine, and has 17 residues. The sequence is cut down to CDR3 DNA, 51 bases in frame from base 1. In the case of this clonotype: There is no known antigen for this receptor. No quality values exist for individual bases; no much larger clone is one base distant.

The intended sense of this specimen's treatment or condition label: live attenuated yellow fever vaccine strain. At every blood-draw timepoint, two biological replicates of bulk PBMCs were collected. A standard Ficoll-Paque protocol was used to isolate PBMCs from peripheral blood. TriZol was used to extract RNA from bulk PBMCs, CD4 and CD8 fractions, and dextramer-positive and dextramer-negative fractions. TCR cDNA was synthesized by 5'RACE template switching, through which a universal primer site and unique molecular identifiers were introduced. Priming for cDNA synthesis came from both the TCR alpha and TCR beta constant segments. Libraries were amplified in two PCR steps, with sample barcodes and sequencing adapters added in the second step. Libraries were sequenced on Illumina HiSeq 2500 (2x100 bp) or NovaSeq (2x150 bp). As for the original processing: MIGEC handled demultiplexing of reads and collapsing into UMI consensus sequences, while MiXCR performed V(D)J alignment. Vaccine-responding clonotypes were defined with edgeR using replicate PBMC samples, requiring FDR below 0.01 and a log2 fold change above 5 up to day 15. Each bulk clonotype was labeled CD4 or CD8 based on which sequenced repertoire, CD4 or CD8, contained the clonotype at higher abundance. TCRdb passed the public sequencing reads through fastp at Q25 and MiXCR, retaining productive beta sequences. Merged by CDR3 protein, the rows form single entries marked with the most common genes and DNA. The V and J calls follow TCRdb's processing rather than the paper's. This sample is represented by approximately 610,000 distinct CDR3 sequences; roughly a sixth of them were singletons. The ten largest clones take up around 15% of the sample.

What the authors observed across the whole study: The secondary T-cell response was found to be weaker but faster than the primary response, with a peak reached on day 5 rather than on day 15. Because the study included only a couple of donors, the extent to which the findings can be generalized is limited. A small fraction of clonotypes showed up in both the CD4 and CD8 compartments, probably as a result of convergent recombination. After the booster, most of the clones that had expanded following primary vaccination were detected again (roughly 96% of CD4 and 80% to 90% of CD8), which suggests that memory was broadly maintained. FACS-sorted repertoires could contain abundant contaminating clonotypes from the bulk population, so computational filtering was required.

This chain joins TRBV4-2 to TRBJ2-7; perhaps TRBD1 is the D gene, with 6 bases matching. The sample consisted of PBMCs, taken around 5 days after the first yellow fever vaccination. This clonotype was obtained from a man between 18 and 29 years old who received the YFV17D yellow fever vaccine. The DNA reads TGTGCCAGCAGCCAGTACCCACAGGGAAGGAGCTCCTACGAGCAGTACTTC. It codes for CASSQYPQGRSSYEQYF.